This TCR beta chain comes out of a study of cytomegalovirus exposure and HLA in healthy donors. Overall study context: A preliminary data release comprised around 90 million unique TCRs obtained from HLA-typed donors.

This PCR relied on a set of 60 Vbeta primers and 13 Jbeta primers. Sequenced by immunoSEQ multiplex PCR; TCRdb stores in-frame clones only, minus some. This sample has around 170,000 clones, with 75% to 90% found just once. This CDR3 has 14 residues. Germline trimming cut 4 bases from V and 5 bases from J; bases unmatched to any gene: 8. CDR1 and CDR2 (germline): SGDLS, YYNGEE. This sequence was found in a woman younger than 30 in good health and CMV-seronegative. The rearrangement links TRBV9 to TRBJ2-7; 8 bases match TRBD1. Material: PBMCs. The CDR3 sequence: CASSTQTGADEQYF. The DNA for the CDR3 is TGTGCCAGCAGCACTCAGACAGGGGCAGACGAGCAGTACTTC.